The 21 T cell receptor beta chains below all came from one sample that was sequenced in a study of cytotoxic CD8 clonotypes in ibrutinib-treated CLL. The repertoire was sequenced with immunoSEQ multiplex PCR; TCRdb's copy has only in-frame clones and lacks some. The table has around 310,000 clones, 80% seen once; the top ten hold under 8.5%. The sample was PBMCs, taken before ibrutinib treatment. These receptors were taken from a human donor with chronic lymphocytic leukemia.

The gene calls are TRBV30 and TRBJ1-5, with no clear D. The CDR3 has 12 residues. Germline V CDR1 and CDR2: GTSNPN, SVGIG (reference sequence). V was cut by 0 bases and J by 5 bases, with 5 bases left in between. CDR3 DNA sequence: TGTGCCTGGAGTGTGAGGGATCAGCCCCAGCATTTT. As protein: CAWSVRDQPQHF.

This clone was counted only a few times. The gene calls are TRBV15 and TRBJ1-1, with 9 nucleotides matching TRBD1. The CDR3 totals 15 residues. Looked up from germline, CDR1 is LNHNV and CDR2 is YYDKDF (reference sequence). J was trimmed by 5 bases and V by 5 bases; bases with no gene match: 9. CDR3 sequence (DNA): TGTGCCACCAGCCCCACCGGACAGGGGTGGACTGAAGCTTTCTTT. This codes for CATSPTGQGWTEAFF.

This clone was seen more than once but under ten times. This chain uses TRBV19 with TRBJ1-5; D gene uncertain. This CDR3 region has 13 residues. V gave up 2 bases and J gave up 6 bases, with 8 bases separating them. The germline V gene encodes CDR1 LNHDA and CDR2 SQIVND (reference sequence). This chain's CDR3 is CASSIMAGQPQHF. Here the CDR3 DNA reads TGTGCCAGTAGTATAATGGCGGGTCAGCCCCAGCATTTT.

The chain carries TRBV6-5 and TRBJ2-7, with TRBD1 identical over 7 bases. This CDR3 contains 13 residues. CDR1 and CDR2 from the germline V gene are MNHEY and SVGAGI. Trimming took 5 bases from V and 4 from J; bases not matched to a gene: 5. CDR3 protein: CASSKGTEYEQYF. CDR3 sequence (DNA): TGTGCCAGCAGTAAAGGGACAGAGTACGAGCAGTACTTC.

This chain links TRBV6-4 with TRBJ2-1; D is unresolved. From germline, CDR1 is MRHNA and CDR2 SNTAGT. CDR3 length: 12 amino acids. Between the trimmed V and J ends, which lost 8 bases and 5 bases, there was a span of 10 bases. The CDR3 DNA reads as TGTGCCAGCTCTTTGGGGAACAATGAGCAGTTCTTC. Protein sequence: CASSLGNNEQFF.

The chain employs TRBV27 and TRBJ1-5; D is perhaps TRBD1 (5 bases). Germline assignment: CDR1 MNHEY and CDR2 SMNVEV (reference sequence). Trimming left V 6 bases short and J 0 bases short, with 18 bases between. The CDR3 consists of 17 residues. In nucleotides, the CDR3 is TGTGCCAGCAGGGCAAGAAGGGGTGAACATAGCAATCAGCCCCAGCATTTT. Its translation: CASRARRGEHSNQPQHF.

The J gene is TRBJ2-4, the V gene TRBV7-8; TRBD1 matches 9 bases. In germline, CDR1 is SGHVS, CDR2 FQNEAQ. This CDR3 is built from 14 residues. V was pared by 3 bases and J by 9 bases, with 6 bases of the junction left unmatched. CDR3 bases: TGTGCCAGCAGCTTCAGACAGGGGGAGAGCATTCAGTACTTC. The encoded protein is CASSFRQGESIQYF.

This clone was observed once. The CDR3 reads CASSPRWDRRSYEQYF. The CDR3, as DNA: TGTGCCAGCAGTCCTCGTTGGGACCGCCGCTCCTACGAGCAGTACTTC. The rearrangement uses TRBV27 and TRBJ2-7; the D call may be TRBD1 or TRBD2 (5 bases each). Per germline, CDR1 MNHEY and CDR2 SMNVEV (reference sequence). CDR3 length: 16 residues. Deletions cut 5 bases from V and 0 bases from J, with 17 bases between.

The gene calls are TRBV7-3 and TRBJ2-7; a possible D gene is TRBD2 (5 bases). The CDR3 spans 15 residues. V gave up 4 bases and J gave up 0 bases, with 13 bases separating them. Looked up from germline, CDR1 is SGHTA and CDR2 is FQGTGA. CDR3 residues: CASSSGGGSSYEQYF. The CDR3 bases are TGTGCCAGCAGCTCCGGTGGTGGGAGCTCCTACGAGCAGTACTTC.

The CDR3 nucleotides read TGCAGCGTCGTCGGGACTAGCGGGAGTAAGTACAATGAGCAGTTCTTC. This translates into CSVVGTSGSKYNEQFF. The chain employs TRBV29-1 and TRBJ2-1, with 14 bases that match TRBD2. The V and J ends lost 6 bases and 4 bases, in that order; junction bases with no gene match: 8. Germline-derived CDR1 and CDR2 are SQVTM and ANQGSEA. This CDR3 has 16 residues.

V gene TRBV18 combines with J gene TRBJ2-7; perhaps D is TRBD1 or TRBD2 (5 bases each). The germline CDR1 and CDR2 sequences are KGHSH and LQKENI. This CDR3 spans 14 amino acids. V gave up 3 bases and J gave up 1 base, with 10 bases separating them. CDR3 sequence reads: CASSPVGVSYEQYF. CDR3 coding DNA: TGTGCCAGCTCACCGGTGGGGGTATCCTACGAGCAGTACTTC.

This clone was recorded a few times. The rearrangement links TRBV4-2 to TRBJ2-7; maybe TRBD2 (6 bases). The CDR3 length is 15 residues. CDR1 LGHNA and CDR2 YNFKEQ come from the germline V gene. Between the trimmed V and J ends, which lost 2 bases and 0 bases, there was a span of 11 bases. The CDR3 loop is CASSQFGSVSYEQYF. DNA of the CDR3: TGTGCCAGCAGCCAATTCGGGAGTGTCTCCTACGAGCAGTACTTC.

The CDR3 sequence is CAISETRGSSTDTQYF. CDR3 in DNA: TGTGCCATCAGTGAGACCAGGGGATCTAGCACAGATACGCAGTATTTT. The rearrangement uses TRBV10-3 and TRBJ2-3; a possible D gene is TRBD1 (6 bases). Trimming pared 2 bases from V and 0 bases from J, leaving 12 bases between. Germline CDR1 and CDR2: ENHRY and SYGVKD. This CDR3 spans 16 amino acids.

J is TRBJ2-3 and V is TRBV9; tentative D call: TRBD2 (6 bases). V lost 4 bases to trimming and J lost 9 bases, with 15 bases between them. This CDR3 has 13 amino acids. Per germline, CDR1 SGDLS and CDR2 YYNGEE. In nucleotides, the CDR3 is TGTGCCAGCAGCTTCGACTGGAGGGGCACGCAGTATTTT. Amino acid sequence: CASSFDWRGTQYF.

The chain carries TRBV29-1 and TRBJ1-3; D remains ambiguous. V was shortened by 4 bases and J by 3 bases, with 7 bases between the two germline ends. The CDR3 loop spans 12 amino acids. Germline assignment: CDR1 SQVTM and CDR2 ANQGSEA. This CDR3 is CSVGTDGNTIYF. In DNA form, the CDR3 reads TGCAGCGTTGGGACGGATGGAAACACCATATATTTT.

The rearrangement links TRBV18 to TRBJ2-7, with D tentatively TRBD1 (6 bases). V was trimmed by 2 bases and J by 10 bases, leaving 18 bases between them. This CDR3 spans 14 amino acids. Germline assignment: CDR1 KGHSH and CDR2 LQKENI. CDR3 loop: CASSPTGTPNEQYF. CDR3 sequence (DNA): TGTGCCAGCTCACCAACCGGGACACCGAATGAACAGTACTTC. Looking up the rest from reference TRBV18 and TRBJ2-7 gives the full variable domain: NAGVMQNPRHLVRRRGQEARLRCSPMKGHSHVYWYRQLPEEGLKFMVYLQKENIIDESGMPKERFSAEFPKEGPSILRIQQVVRGDSAAYFCASSPTGTPNEQYFGPGTRLTVT.

This chain connects TRBV6-6 to TRBJ2-7, with D tentatively TRBD1 (6 bases). Germline lookup yields CDR1 MNHNY and CDR2 SVGAGI (reference sequence). V lost 8 bases and J lost 0, with 14 bases in between. The length of the CDR3 is 14 residues. DNA for the CDR3: TGTGCCAGCTCCGGGACACAGTCCTCCTACGAGCAGTACTTC. It encodes CASSGTQSSYEQYF.

The V and J genes are TRBV7-9 and TRBJ2-5; maybe TRBD1 (6 bases). The ends were cut back, 5 bases at V and 5 bases at J, with 9 bases in the middle. Looked up from germline, CDR1 is SEHNR and CDR2 is FQNEAQ (reference sequence). This CDR3 is 12 amino acids long. CDR3 nucleotides: TGTGCCAGCAGCGGGGGCTGGGAGACCCAGTACTTC. Translation gives CASSGGWETQYF. Full variable domain (rest looked up from reference TRBV7-9 and TRBJ2-5): DTGVSQNPRHKITKRGQNVTFRCDPISEHNRLYWYRQTLGQGPEFLTYFQNEAQLEKSRLLSDRFSAERPKGSFSTLEIQRTEQGDSAMYLCASSGGWETQYFGPGTRLLVL.

The V and J genes are TRBV15 and TRBJ2-3, with 7 positions matching TRBD1. The CDR3 is 15 residues long. The germline gives CDR1 LNHNV, CDR2 YYDKDF (reference sequence). Losses at the gene ends were 5 bases for V and 0 bases for J; bases not matched to a gene: 5. This CDR3 is CATSETGSSTDTQYF. As DNA, the CDR3 is TGTGCCACCAGCGAGACAGGGTCTAGCACAGATACGCAGTATTTT.

The rearrangement uses TRBV7-9 and TRBJ1-1, with no clear D. V dropped 2 bases and J dropped 6 bases, with 10 bases sitting between them. Germline V lookup: CDR1 SEHNR, CDR2 FQNEAQ (reference sequence). The CDR3 is 13 amino acids. The CDR3 region has the DNA TGTGCCAGCAGCTTACCCTCCAGCGCTGAAGCTTTCTTT. This sequence encodes CASSLPSSAEAFF.

The chain joins TRBV4-1 to TRBJ2-7, with D possibly matching TRBD2 (5 bases). The V end lost 6 bases, the J end lost 3 bases, and 12 bases lay between the germline ends. The V gene's germline CDR1 is MGHRA and CDR2 YSYEKL. The CDR3 is made up of 13 amino acids. The CDR3 here is CASSVQRNYEQYF. Written as DNA, the CDR3 is TGCGCCAGCAGTGTCCAGCGGAACTACGAGCAGTACTTC.